What follows are 20 T cell receptor beta chains derived from one specimen sequenced in a study of T cells in Graves' hyperthyroidism and ophthalmopathy. Amplified regions were TCR beta CDR3 sequences from RNA transcripts. In the first-round RT-PCR of the TCR CDR3, the HTBI primer set was used. TCRdb reanalysed the multiplex PCR reads using MiXCR and keeps one entry per CDR3 protein. The sample records around 600,000 distinct CDR3 sequences, about 45% being singletons. Sequencing input: peripheral blood or thyroid tissue (not recorded which). These receptors came from an adult man with Graves' disease, either hyperthyroidism or ophthalmopathy (not recorded which).

The chain carries TRBV20-1 and TRBJ1-1; maybe TRBD1 (5 bases). Germline assignment: CDR1 DFQATT and CDR2 SNEGSKA (reference sequence). The V end lost 6 bases, the J end lost 11 bases, and 28 bases lay between the germline ends. This CDR3 contains 15 residues. The CDR3 nucleotides read TGCAGTGCAGTCGTGGCCGGGGCGTTCATAACCGGTGCTTTCTTT. As protein: CSAVVAGAFITGAFF.

The chain combines TRBV7-3 with TRBJ1-1; D perhaps matches TRBD1 (5 bases). Looked up from germline, CDR1 is SGHTA and CDR2 is FQGTGA. This CDR3 is built from 14 residues. The germline V and J ends were trimmed by 2 bases and 6 bases, with 13 bases remaining between them. The CDR3 loop is CASSLSLMGPEAFF. Here the CDR3 DNA reads TGTGCCAGCAGCTTATCCCTCATGGGGCCTGAAGCTTTCTTT.

This rearrangement joins TRBV20-1 to TRBJ2-7, with TRBD2 identical over 9 bases. This CDR3 is built from 14 residues. Germline CDR1 DFQATT, CDR2 SNEGSKA (reference sequence). Unmatched junction bases numbered 6, after V lost 0 bases and J lost 6 bases. The CDR3 nucleotides read TGCAGTGCTAGAGATAGCGGGAGAAGTGGCGAGCAGTACTTC. Encoded protein: CSARDSGRSGEQYF.

The chain joins TRBV7-9 to TRBJ2-7; D is possibly TRBD1 (5 bases). With 5 bases removed from V and 5 bases from J, the gap between germline ends came to 13 bases. Germline V gene data show CDR1 as SEHNR and CDR2 as FQNEAQ (reference sequence). This CDR3 has 13 residues. The CDR3 protein is CASSAGLYNEQYF. CDR3 bases: TGTGCCAGCAGCGCAGGGCTTTATAACGAGCAGTACTTC.

This clonotype was detected a few times. V gene TRBV5-6 combines with J gene TRBJ1-4; 10 bases are a match to TRBD1. The J segment lost 7 bases and the V segment lost 0 bases, leaving 6 bases of the junction unmatched. The germline V gene encodes CDR1 SGHDT and CDR2 YYEEEE. The length of the CDR3 is 16 residues. CDR3 residues: CASSLGAGQGSEKLFF. The CDR3 region has the DNA TGTGCCAGCAGCTTGGGAGCGGGACAGGGGAGTGAAAAACTGTTTTTT.

This chain's CDR3 is CASSFQYNQPQHF. The CDR3 nucleotides read TGTGCCAGCAGCTTTCAGTACAATCAGCCCCAGCATTTT. V usage is TRBV11-2 and J usage is TRBJ1-5; D gene ambiguous. There are 13 residues in the CDR3. The V end was cut by 3 bases, the J end by 3 bases, with 6 bases between. Germline V gives CDR1 SGHAT, CDR2 FQNNGV.

The V and J genes are TRBV20-1 and TRBJ1-1; D unclear. This CDR3 is built from 13 residues. The germline V gene has CDR1 DFQATT and CDR2 SNEGSKA (reference sequence). The V gene lost 6 bases and the J gene lost 3 bases, with 14 bases spanning the gap. The CDR3 region has the DNA TGCAGTGCCTCCTCGGGTAGGCACACTGAAGCTTTCTTT. It codes for CSASSGRHTEAFF.

This clonotype occurred many times. This chain uses TRBV2 with TRBJ1-4, with D uncertain. V was clipped by 8 bases and J by 2 bases, with 12 bases between them. The CDR3 runs 14 residues. Germline loops: CDR1 SNHLY, CDR2 FYNNEI. In DNA form, the CDR3 reads TGTGCCAGCGGCCCGGGTCTTACTAATGAAAAACTGTTTTTT. Translation: CASGPGLTNEKLFF.

In its sample, this clonotype was seen many times. The chain couples TRBV29-1 to TRBJ1-5; D may be TRBD1 (6 bases). This CDR3 is 17 amino acids long. Germline-derived CDR1 and CDR2 are SQVTM and ANQGSEA. V lost 3 bases to trimming and J lost 0 bases, with 18 bases between them. The CDR3 sequence: CSVDRWPGQVSNQPQHF. The CDR3 DNA sequence: TGCAGCGTTGATAGGTGGCCGGGACAAGTTAGCAATCAGCCCCAGCATTTT.

The rearrangement joins TRBV2 to TRBJ2-2; perhaps TRBD2 as D (6 bases). This CDR3 comprises 14 residues. V lost 5 bases to trimming and J lost 6 bases, with 13 bases between them. Germline values: CDR1 SNHLY, CDR2 FYNNEI. CDR3 nucleotides: TGTGCCAGCAGTTACCGACTAGTTGCCGGGGAGCTGTTTTTT. It yields the protein CASSYRLVAGELFF. The full variable domain, completed using reference TRBV2 and TRBJ2-2, is EPEVTQTPSHQVTQMGQEVILRCVPISNHLYFYWYRQILGQKVEFLVSFYNNEISEKSEIFDDQFSVERPDGSNFTLKIRSTKLEDSAMYFCASSYRLVAGELFFGEGSRLTVL.

Points on this clonotype: Given a much more abundant clone one base away, this may be a read error. This chain uses TRBV29-1 with TRBJ2-7; D might be TRBD1 (5 bases). Germline CDR1 and CDR2: SQVTM and ANQGSEA. The CDR3 is 11 residues long. The CDR3 region is CSVGQLYEQCF. DNA of the CDR3: TGCAGCGTTGGACAGCTCTACGAGCAGTGCTTC.

The V and J genes are TRBV5-1 and TRBJ1-6; D uncertain. The DNA end is more similar to TRBJ2-5, so the J call may be wrong. The CDR3 loop spans 13 amino acids. Germline values: CDR1 SGHRS, CDR2 YFSETQ. CDR3 region: CASSLAALQTQYF. CDR3 sequence (DNA): TGCGCCAGCAGCTTGGCGGCCCTCCAGACCCAGTACTTC.

This clonotype was recorded at least ten times. The gene calls are TRBV7-9 and TRBJ2-7; D is undetermined. The CDR3 consists of 12 residues. The germline V gene encodes CDR1 SEHNR and CDR2 FQNEAQ (reference sequence). Trimming stripped 5 bases from V and 2 bases from J, with 7 bases between. The CDR3 here is CASSNNPYEQYF. The CDR3, as DNA: TGTGCCAGCAGCAATAATCCCTACGAGCAGTACTTC.

In its sample, this clonotype was seen a few times. The chain employs TRBV12-5 and TRBJ1-5; the D is unclear. Trimming took 6 bases from V and 7 from J, leaving 10 bases between them. Germline CDR1 is LGHNT and CDR2 is FRNRAP. This CDR3 is built from 12 residues. CDR3: CASGAPGQPQHF. In DNA form, the CDR3 reads TGTGCTAGTGGGGCGCCCGGGCAGCCCCAGCATTTT. Combining the CDR3 with reference TRBV12-5 and TRBJ1-5 gives the whole variable domain DARVTQTPRHKVTEMGQEVTMRCQPILGHNTVFWYRQTMMQGLELLAYFRNRAPLDDSGMPKDRFSAEMPDATLATLKIQPSEPRDSAVYFCASGAPGQPQHFGDGTRLSIL.

The V call is TRBV7-9, the J call TRBJ2-7, with a weak D call TRBD1 (6 bases). The CDR3 has 14 residues. With 6 bases removed from V and 0 bases from J, the gap between germline ends came to 12 bases. Per the germline V gene, CDR1 is SEHNR and CDR2 is FQNEAQ (reference sequence). The CDR3 bases are TGTGCCAGCAGTTCCTGGGACAACTCCTACGAGCAGTACTTC. It translates to CASSSWDNSYEQYF.

J is TRBJ2-7 and V is TRBV10-3, with 9 bases that match TRBD2. Losses at the gene ends were 7 bases for V and 1 base for J; bases not matched to a gene: 5. Germline CDR1 is ENHRY and CDR2 is SYGVKD. The CDR3 contains 14 residues. The CDR3 sequence: CAITSGADSYEQYF. The CDR3 DNA is TGTGCCATCACTAGCGGGGCTGATTCCTACGAGCAGTACTTC.

This sequence joins TRBV7-9 and TRBJ2-7; the D gene could be TRBD1 or TRBD2 (5 bases each). The V and J ends lost 3 bases and 0 bases respectively, with 12 bases between them. The CDR3 has 15 residues. The germline CDR1 and CDR2 sequences are SEHNR and FQNEAQ (reference sequence). The CDR3 DNA is TGTGCCAGCAGCTTTGGGGGACGGGGCTCCTACGAGCAGTACTTC. It specifies CASSFGGRGSYEQYF.

J is TRBJ1-5 and V is TRBV2; no clear D. Trimming left V 7 bases short and J 0 bases short, with 13 bases between. The CDR3 spans 15 residues. Germline V gene data show CDR1 as SNHLY and CDR2 as FYNNEI. The CDR3 DNA reads as TGTGCCAGCAACCTTAACACGAATAGCAATCAGCCCCAGCATTTT. Its protein product is CASNLNTNSNQPQHF. Looking up the rest from reference TRBV2 and TRBJ1-5 gives the full variable domain: EPEVTQTPSHQVTQMGQEVILRCVPISNHLYFYWYRQILGQKVEFLVSFYNNEISEKSEIFDDQFSVERPDGSNFTLKIRSTKLEDSAMYFCASNLNTNSNQPQHFGDGTRLSIL.

This clonotype was observed a handful of times. The chain employs TRBV20-1 and TRBJ2-7, with a possible D match to TRBD2 (6 bases). This CDR3 region has 13 residues. The germline V and J ends were trimmed by 5 bases and 3 bases, with 14 bases remaining between them. Germline values: CDR1 DFQATT, CDR2 SNEGSKA (reference sequence). The CDR3 loop reads CSARGTPYYEQYF. In DNA form, the CDR3 reads TGCAGTGCTCGCGGGACTCCCTACTACGAGCAGTACTTC.

This clonotype showed up many times. The V call is TRBV29-1, the J call TRBJ2-2; 9 bases are shared with TRBD1. Per the germline V gene, CDR1 is SQVTM and CDR2 is ANQGSEA. Trimming took 7 bases from V and 5 from J; bases not matched to a gene: 2. The CDR3 length is 12 residues. The DNA for the CDR3 is TGCAGCGGGGGACAGGGAACCGGGGAGCTGTTTTTT. This translates into CSGGQGTGELFF.